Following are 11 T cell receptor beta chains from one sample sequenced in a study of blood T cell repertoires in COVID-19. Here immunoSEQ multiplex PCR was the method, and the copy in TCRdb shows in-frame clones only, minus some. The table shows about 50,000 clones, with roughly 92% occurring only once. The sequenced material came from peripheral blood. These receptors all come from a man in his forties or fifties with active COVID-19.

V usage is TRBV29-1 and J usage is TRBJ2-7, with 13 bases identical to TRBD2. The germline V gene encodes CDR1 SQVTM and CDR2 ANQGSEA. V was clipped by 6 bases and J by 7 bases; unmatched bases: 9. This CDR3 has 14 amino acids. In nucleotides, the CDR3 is TGCAGCGTAGTCCAGACTAGCGGGGGGAGAGAGCAGTACTTC. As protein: CSVVQTSGGREQYF.

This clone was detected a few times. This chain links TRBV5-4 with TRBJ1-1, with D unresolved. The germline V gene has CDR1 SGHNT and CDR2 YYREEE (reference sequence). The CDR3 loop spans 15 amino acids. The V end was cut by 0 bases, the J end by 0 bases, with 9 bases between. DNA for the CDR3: TGTGCCAGCAGCTTGGGACGGACTTTGAACACTGAAGCTTTCTTT. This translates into CASSLGRTLNTEAFF.

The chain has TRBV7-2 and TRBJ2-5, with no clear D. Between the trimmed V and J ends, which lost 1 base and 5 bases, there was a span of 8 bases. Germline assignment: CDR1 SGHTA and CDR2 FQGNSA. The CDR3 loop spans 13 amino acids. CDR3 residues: CASSLGLRETQYF. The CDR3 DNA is TGTGCCAGCAGCTTAGGACTTCGGGAGACCCAGTACTTC.

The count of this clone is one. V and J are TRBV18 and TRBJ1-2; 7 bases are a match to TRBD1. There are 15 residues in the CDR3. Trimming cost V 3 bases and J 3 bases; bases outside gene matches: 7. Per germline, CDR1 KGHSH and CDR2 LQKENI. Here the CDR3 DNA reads TGTGCCAGCTCACCGGCCCAGGGGGTCGACTATGGCTACACCTTC. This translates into CASSPAQGVDYGYTF.

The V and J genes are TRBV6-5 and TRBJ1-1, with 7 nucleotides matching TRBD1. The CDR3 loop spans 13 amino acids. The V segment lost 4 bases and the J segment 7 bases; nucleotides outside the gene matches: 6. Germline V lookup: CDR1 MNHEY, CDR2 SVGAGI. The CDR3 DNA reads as TGTGCCAGCAGTTCAACAGGGGTCGTTGAAGCTTTCTTT. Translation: CASSSTGVVEAFF.

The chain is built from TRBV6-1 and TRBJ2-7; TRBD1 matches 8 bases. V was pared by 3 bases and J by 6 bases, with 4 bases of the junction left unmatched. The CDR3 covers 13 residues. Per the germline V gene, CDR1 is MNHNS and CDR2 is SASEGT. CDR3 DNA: TGTGCCAGCAGTGAGGGACAGGTGGGCGAGCAGTACTTC. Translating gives CASSEGQVGEQYF.

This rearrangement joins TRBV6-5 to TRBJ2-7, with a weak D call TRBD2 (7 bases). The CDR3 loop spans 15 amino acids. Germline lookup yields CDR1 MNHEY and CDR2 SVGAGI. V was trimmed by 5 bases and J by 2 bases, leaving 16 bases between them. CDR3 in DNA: TGTGCCAGCAGTCCTATCGGCGGGGGCCCCTACGAGCAGTACTTC. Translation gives CASSPIGGGPYEQYF.

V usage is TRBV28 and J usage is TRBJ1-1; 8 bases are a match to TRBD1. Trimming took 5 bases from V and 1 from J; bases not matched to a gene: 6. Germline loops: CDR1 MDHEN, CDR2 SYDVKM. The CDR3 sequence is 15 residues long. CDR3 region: CASSLIGTGNTEAFF. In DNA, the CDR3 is TGTGCCAGCAGTCTGATCGGGACAGGGAACACTGAAGCTTTCTTT.

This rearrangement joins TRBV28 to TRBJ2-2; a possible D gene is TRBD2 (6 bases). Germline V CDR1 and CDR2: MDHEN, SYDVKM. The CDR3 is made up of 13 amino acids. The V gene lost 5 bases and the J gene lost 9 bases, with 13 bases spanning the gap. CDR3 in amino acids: CASSRGLARELFF. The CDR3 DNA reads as TGTGCCAGCAGTCGGGGACTTGCCAGGGAGCTGTTTTTT.

CDR3 amino acids: CSADLDTQYF. In DNA, the CDR3 is TGCAGTGCTGACTTAGATACGCAGTATTTT. This chain connects TRBV20-1 to TRBJ2-3; D ambiguous. V lost 5 bases, J lost 5 bases, and 5 bases lay in between. Germline loops: CDR1 DFQATT, CDR2 SNEGSKA (reference sequence). The CDR3 has 10 residues.

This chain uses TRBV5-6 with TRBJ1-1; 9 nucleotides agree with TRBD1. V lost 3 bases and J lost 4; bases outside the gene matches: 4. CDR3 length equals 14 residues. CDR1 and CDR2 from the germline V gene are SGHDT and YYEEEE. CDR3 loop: CASSSRQGGTEAFF. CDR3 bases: TGTGCCAGCAGCTCCAGACAGGGGGGCACTGAAGCTTTCTTT.